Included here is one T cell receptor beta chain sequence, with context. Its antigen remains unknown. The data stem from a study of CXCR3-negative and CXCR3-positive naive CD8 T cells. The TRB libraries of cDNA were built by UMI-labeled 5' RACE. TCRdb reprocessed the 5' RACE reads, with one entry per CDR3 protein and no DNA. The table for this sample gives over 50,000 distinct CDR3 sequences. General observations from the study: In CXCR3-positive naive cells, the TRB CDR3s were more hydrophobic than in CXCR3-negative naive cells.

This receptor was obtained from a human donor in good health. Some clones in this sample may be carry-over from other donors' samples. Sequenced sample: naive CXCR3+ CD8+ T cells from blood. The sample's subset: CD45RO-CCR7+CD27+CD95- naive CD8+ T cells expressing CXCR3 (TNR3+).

CDR3: CASSSTGTGQEKLFF. The V and J genes are TRBV7-9 and TRBJ1-4; TCRdb's D call, TRBD1, is unchecked because there is no DNA. The CDR3 runs 15 residues. Germline V gene lookup returns CDR1 SEHNR and CDR2 FQNEAQ (reference sequence).